Given below is one TCR beta chain in context. What it binds is unknown. The data were taken from a study of T cell responses to AZD1222 COVID-19 vaccine. The study, taken as a whole, reports: Mostly white British, mostly female donors; authors suggested clonal diversity may be underestimated.

Trimming left V 0 bases short and J 10 bases short, with 7 bases between. The length of the CDR3 is 13 residues. The repertoire was sequenced with immunoSEQ multiplex PCR; TCRdb's copy has only in-frame clones and lacks some. The repertoire holds approximately 170,000 clones, with roughly nine tenths as singletons. The chain joins TRBV23-1 to TRBJ1-6; possible D gene TRBD1, 5 bases. TRBV23-1 is an ORF, and what it does is uncertain. The sequences come from peripheral blood, collected on day 0 of AZD1222 vaccination. The source of this sequence is an adult in good health. The CDR3 DNA sequence: TGCGCCAGCAGTCAATCGAGGGGCTCACCCCTCCACTTT. Residues: CASSQSRGSPLHF.